This T cell receptor (beta chain) emerged from a study of blood T cell repertoires in COVID-19. Study in general: Collection of acute and convalescent COVID-19 samples took place in the United States, Italy and Spain.

This clone was detected only a few times. Germline V gene lookup returns CDR1 GTSNPN and CDR2 SVGIG (reference sequence). Trimming shortened V by 4 bases and J by 1 base, and 13 bases separated the two germline ends. This CDR3 has 14 residues. The study assigned cohorts using participant-reported clinical history. Two consecutive negative NP/OP PCR tests, clearance, or resolved symptoms defined Cohort 3 recovery. The authors' processing: Estimation of nucleated cell counts relied on the amplification of reference gene primers. Measured with immunoSEQ multiplex PCR; TCRdb has only the in-frame clones, and not every one. V and J calls and clone size are given by that table; D and trimming were obtained from the DNA. The table includes 150,000 to 200,000 clones, around 80% detected once.

The rearrangement links TRBV30 to TRBJ1-1, with TRBD1 as a possible D gene (5 bases). This receptor was obtained from a man aged 40-50 years who had recovered from COVID-19. The sequencing input was PBMCs or T cells enriched from blood (not recorded which). The CDR3 DNA sequence: TGTGCCTGGACCCCGGGCGGGGGGAACACTGAAGCTTTCTTT. Translation gives CAWTPGGGNTEAFF.